The 15 T cell receptor beta chains listed next were all sequenced from one sample in a study of low-dose radiotherapy and immunotherapy resistance in tumors (dated by TCRdb to between 2021 and 2024). Sequencing instrument: Illumina HiSeq 2500. First-strand cDNA was synthesized with Superscript III and a set of TRAV- and TRBV-specific primers, covering both TCRalpha and TCRbeta chains. TCRs were amplified with Phusion for around 18 PCR cycles, with a constant-region primer paired with the adapter attached to the V primers. In-frame beta chains were kept once TCRdb had trimmed the public reads at Q25 with fastp and called clones with MiXCR. All rows with the same CDR3 protein become a single entry with the most common DNA and genes. The sample data list approximately 91,000 distinct CDR3 sequences, and roughly 20% of these were observed just once. 13% of the sample goes to the ten largest clones. This specimen's time point label, per the study, means: after trial treatment. The intended sense of this specimen's treatment or condition label: LDRT plus nivolumab, ipilimumab, low-dose cyclophosphamide and aspirin (RACIN trial).

The sample here was PBMCs, taken after low-dose radiotherapy plus immunotherapy. Receptor source: a female donor with ovarian cancer.

This clonotype was observed at least ten times. This sequence joins TRBV28 and TRBJ1-1; 7 bases map to TRBD1. This CDR3 region has 19 residues. Germline-derived CDR1 and CDR2 are MDHEN and SYDVKM. V lost 7 bases, J lost 3 bases, and 23 bases stayed unmatched. The CDR3 DNA is TGTGCCAGCACCGACCTCAACAGGGGATATATTCCCCCCTACACTGAAGCTTTCTTT. Translation gives CASTDLNRGYIPPYTEAFF.

This clonotype was counted many times. The chain joins TRBV12-3 or TRBV12-4 to TRBJ1-2, with 7 positions matching TRBD1. The trim removed 3 bases at V and 8 bases at J, leaving 9 bases unmatched. The CDR3 has 14 amino acids. The CDR3 nucleotides read TGTGCCAGCAGTTTGGGACAGAGGTCTGGAGGCTACACCTTC. This translates into CASSLGQRSGGYTF.

This clonotype was counted at least ten times. This chain joins TRBV30 and TRBJ2-5, with D perhaps TRBD2 (5 bases). The V and J ends lost 4 bases and 4 bases respectively, with 10 bases between them. Germline V lookup: CDR1 GTSNPN, CDR2 SVGIG (reference sequence). The CDR3 has 12 amino acids. CDR3 amino acids: CAWTPLGETQYF. CDR3 nucleotide sequence: TGTGCCTGGACGCCACTAGGAGAGACCCAGTACTTC.

The CDR3 sequence is CASSFASGGANPTDTQYF. Written as DNA, the CDR3 is TGTGCCAGCAGCTTCGCTAGCGGGGGGGCCAACCCCACAGATACGCAGTATTTT. The chain couples TRBV7-3 to TRBJ2-3, with 12 bases aligning to TRBD2. Germline lookup yields CDR1 SGHTA and CDR2 FQGTGA. J was trimmed by 2 bases and V by 3 bases; bases with no gene match: 9. The CDR3 is 18 amino acids.

This clonotype was picked up many times. The V and J genes are TRBV3-1 and TRBJ2-3; 7 positions agree with TRBD2. With V trimmed by 4 bases and J by 4 bases, 5 bases remained unmatched. The CDR3 totals 14 residues. Germline assignment: CDR1 LGHDT and CDR2 YNNKEL (reference sequence). CDR3 nucleotides: TGTGCCAGCAGCCGGGACTACCTTCCAGATACGCAGTATTTT. Translating it yields CASSRDYLPDTQYF.

Details on this clonotype: A far larger clone is one base from this, pointing to a likely read error. The genes are TRBV6-8 and TRBJ2-2, with D possibly TRBD2 on 5 matching bases. V was trimmed by 4 bases and J by 2 bases, leaving 14 bases between them. This CDR3 is built from 16 residues. CDR1 is MNHGY, CDR2 SAAAGT, per germline. CDR3 region: CASSFVVGLNTGELFF. The CDR3, as DNA: TGTGCCAGCAGTTTCGTAGTCGGACTCAACACCGGGGAGCTGTTTTTT.

Ten or more counts support this clonotype. The V call is TRBV7-9, the J call TRBJ1-4; 8 positions match TRBD1. J lost 8 bases, V lost 0 bases, and 5 bases had no gene match. The germline CDR1 and CDR2 sequences are SEHNR and FQNEAQ (reference sequence). The CDR3 length is 15 residues. The CDR3 sequence is CASSLAGQGYEKLFF. CDR3 DNA sequence: TGTGCCAGCAGCTTAGCAGGACAGGGTTACGAAAAACTGTTTTTT.

Ten or more counts support this clonotype. The rearrangement joins TRBV20-1 to TRBJ2-5; the match to TRBD2 covers 9 bases. The CDR3 spans 15 residues. Germline CDR1 DFQATT, CDR2 SNEGSKA (reference sequence). The trim removed 5 bases at V and 6 bases at J, leaving 13 bases unmatched. The chain's CDR3 is CSASVGGGGAKTQYF. DNA for the CDR3: TGCAGTGCTTCCGTCGGTGGCGGGGGGGCCAAGACCCAGTACTTC.

At least ten counts were recorded for this clonotype. J is TRBJ2-7 and V is TRBV7-9; D call uncertain. This CDR3 is built from 15 residues. V was cut by 2 bases and J by 3 bases, with 14 bases left in between. Per the germline V gene, CDR1 is SEHNR and CDR2 is FQNEAQ (reference sequence). DNA of the CDR3: TGTGCCAGCAGCTTACTAGGAGCGAGAGGCTACGAGCAGTACTTC. Encoded protein: CASSLLGARGYEQYF.

The rearrangement uses TRBV7-2 and TRBJ1-1; the D gene is possibly TRBD1 (6 bases). This CDR3 spans 14 amino acids. Germline CDR1 reads SGHTA; CDR2 reads FQGNSA. Trimming cost V 5 bases and J 4 bases, with 14 bases left between them. CDR3 nucleotide sequence: TGTGCCAGCAGCGCCCCGGGGGCCCTCACTGAAGCTTTCTTT. This gives the protein CASSAPGALTEAFF.

On this clonotype itself: This likely traces to a read error, being one base from a far larger clone. CDR3 coding DNA: TGTGCCAGCAGATCCGGACAGGGTGGCAATCAGCCCCAGCGTTTT. This gives the protein CASRSGQGGNQPQRF. The chain couples TRBV13 to TRBJ1-5; 8 bases are shared with TRBD1. This CDR3 is built from 15 residues. Germline CDR1 is PRHDT and CDR2 is FYEKMQ (reference sequence).

Ten or more counts support this clonotype. The chain carries TRBV30 and TRBJ1-2, with 8 bases matching TRBD1. The V gene end was trimmed by 1 base and the J gene end by 2 bases; junction bases not matched to a gene: 3. The CDR3 is 14 amino acids. The germline CDR1 and CDR2 sequences are GTSNPN and SVGIG (reference sequence). The DNA for the CDR3 is TGTGCCTGGAGTGGACAGGGGCACAACTATGGCTACACCTTC. Its protein product is CAWSGQGHNYGYTF.

This clonotype was recorded many times. The chain employs TRBV6-2 or TRBV6-3 and TRBJ1-5; 7 bases match TRBD1. The CDR3 runs to 17 residues. V gave up 2 bases and J gave up 2 bases; unmatched junction bases: 9. CDR1 MNHEY and CDR2 SVGEGT come from the germline V gene. The CDR3 is CASSYAQNRGGNQPQHF. The CDR3 DNA follows: TGTGCCAGCAGTTACGCCCAAAACAGGGGTGGCAATCAGCCCCAGCATTTT.

This clonotype was counted ten times or more. This chain joins TRBV13 and TRBJ1-1; D gene unclear. The CDR3 has 13 residues. V dropped 2 bases and J dropped 1 base, with 5 bases sitting between them. Per germline, CDR1 PRHDT and CDR2 FYEKMQ (reference sequence). The CDR3 sequence is CASSLYRNTEAFF. The CDR3 DNA sequence: TGTGCCAGCAGCTTATACAGGAACACTGAAGCTTTCTTT.

This chain connects TRBV20-1 to TRBJ2-2; TRBD2 matches 12 bases. The germline V gene has CDR1 DFQATT and CDR2 SNEGSKA (reference sequence). This CDR3 region has 14 residues. Losses at the gene ends were 5 bases for V and 6 bases for J; bases not matched to a gene: 4. CDR3 sequence: CSAPSSGGAGELFF. CDR3 DNA: TGCAGTGCTCCTTCTAGCGGGGGGGCCGGGGAGCTGTTTTTT.